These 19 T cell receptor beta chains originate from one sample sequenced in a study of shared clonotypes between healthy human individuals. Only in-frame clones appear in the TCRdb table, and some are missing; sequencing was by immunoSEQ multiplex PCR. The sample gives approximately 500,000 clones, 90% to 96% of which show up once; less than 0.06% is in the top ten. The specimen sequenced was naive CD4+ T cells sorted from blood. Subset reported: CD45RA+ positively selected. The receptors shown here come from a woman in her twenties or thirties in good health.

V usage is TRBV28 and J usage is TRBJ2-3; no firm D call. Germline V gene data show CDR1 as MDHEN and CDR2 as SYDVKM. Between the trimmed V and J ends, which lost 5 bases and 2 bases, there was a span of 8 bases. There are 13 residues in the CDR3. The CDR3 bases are TGTGCCAGCAGTCCGCACGACACAGATACGCAGTATTTT. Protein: CASSPHDTDTQYF.

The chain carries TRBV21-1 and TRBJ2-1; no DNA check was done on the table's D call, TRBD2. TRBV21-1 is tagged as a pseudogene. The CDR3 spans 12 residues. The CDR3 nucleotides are TGTGCCAGCAGCAGCCACGGCAATGAGCAGTTCTTC. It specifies CASSSHGNEQFF.

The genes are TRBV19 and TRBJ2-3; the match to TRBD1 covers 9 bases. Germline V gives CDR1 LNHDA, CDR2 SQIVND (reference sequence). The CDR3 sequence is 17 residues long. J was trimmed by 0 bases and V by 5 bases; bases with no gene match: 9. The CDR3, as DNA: TGTGCCAGTAGTGAGGGACAGGGCCAAACTAGCACAGATACGCAGTATTTT. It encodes CASSEGQGQTSTDTQYF. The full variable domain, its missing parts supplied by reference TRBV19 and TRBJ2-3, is DGGITQSPKYLFRKEGQNVTLSCEQNLNHDAMYWYRQDPGQGLRLIYYSQIVNDFQKGDIAEGYSVSREKKESFPLTVTSAQKNPTAFYLCASSEGQGQTSTDTQYFGPGTRLTVL.

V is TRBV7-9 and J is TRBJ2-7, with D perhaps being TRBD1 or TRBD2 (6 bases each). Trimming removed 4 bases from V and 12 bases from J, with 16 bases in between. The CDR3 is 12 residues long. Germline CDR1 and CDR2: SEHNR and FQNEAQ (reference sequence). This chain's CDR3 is CASSSGDNLGYF. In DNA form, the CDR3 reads TGTGCCAGCAGCTCGGGGGACAATTTAGGGTACTTC.

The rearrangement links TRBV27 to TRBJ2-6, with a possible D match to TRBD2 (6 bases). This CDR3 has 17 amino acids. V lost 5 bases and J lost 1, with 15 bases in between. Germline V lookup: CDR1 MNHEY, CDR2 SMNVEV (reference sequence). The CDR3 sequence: CASSPPSERSGANVLTF. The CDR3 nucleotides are TGTGCCAGCAGTCCCCCTAGCGAGAGATCTGGGGCCAACGTCCTGACTTTC.

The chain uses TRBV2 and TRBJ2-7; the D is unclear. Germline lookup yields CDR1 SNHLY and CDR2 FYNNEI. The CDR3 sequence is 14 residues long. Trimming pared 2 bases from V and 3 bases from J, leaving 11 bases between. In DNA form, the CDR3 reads TGTGCCAGCAGTGAATTTCCCTTGCACTACGAGCAGTACTTC. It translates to CASSEFPLHYEQYF.

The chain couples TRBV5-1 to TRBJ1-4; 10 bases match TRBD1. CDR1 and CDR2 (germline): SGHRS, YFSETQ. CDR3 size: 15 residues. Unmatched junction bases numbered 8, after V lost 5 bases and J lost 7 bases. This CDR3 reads CASRQAGTGAEKLFF. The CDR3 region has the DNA TGCGCCAGCAGACAAGCCGGGACAGGGGCTGAAAAACTGTTTTTT.

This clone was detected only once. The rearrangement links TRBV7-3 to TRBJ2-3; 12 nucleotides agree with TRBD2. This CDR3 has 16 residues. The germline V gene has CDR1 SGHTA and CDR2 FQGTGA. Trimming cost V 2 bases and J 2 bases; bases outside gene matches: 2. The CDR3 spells CASSLGLAGYTDTQYF. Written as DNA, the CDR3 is TGTGCCAGCAGCTTAGGACTAGCGGGGTACACAGATACGCAGTATTTT. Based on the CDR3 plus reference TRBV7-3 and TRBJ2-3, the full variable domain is GAGVSQTPSNKVTEKGKYVELRCDPISGHTALYWYRQSLGQGPEFLIYFQGTGAADDSGLPNDRFFAVRPEGSVSTLKIQRTERGDSAVYLCASSLGLAGYTDTQYFGPGTRLTVL.

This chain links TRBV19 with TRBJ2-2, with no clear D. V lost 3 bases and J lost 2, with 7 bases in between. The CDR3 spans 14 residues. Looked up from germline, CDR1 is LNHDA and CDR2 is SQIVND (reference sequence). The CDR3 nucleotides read TGTGCCAGTAGTATCTCTTCAAACACCGGGGAGCTGTTTTTT. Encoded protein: CASSISSNTGELFF.

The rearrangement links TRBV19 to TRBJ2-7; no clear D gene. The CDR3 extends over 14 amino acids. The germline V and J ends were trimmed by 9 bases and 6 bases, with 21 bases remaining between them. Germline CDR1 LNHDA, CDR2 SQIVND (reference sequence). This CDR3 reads CARIPGPPRSEQYF. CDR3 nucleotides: TGTGCCAGGATCCCAGGTCCGCCACGGAGCGAGCAGTACTTC.

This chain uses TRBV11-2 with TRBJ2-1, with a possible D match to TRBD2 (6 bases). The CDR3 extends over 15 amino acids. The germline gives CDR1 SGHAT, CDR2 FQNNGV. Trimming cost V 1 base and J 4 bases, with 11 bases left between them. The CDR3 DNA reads TGTGCCAGCAGCTTAGGGACTAACTTTTACAATGAGCAGTTCTTC. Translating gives CASSLGTNFYNEQFF. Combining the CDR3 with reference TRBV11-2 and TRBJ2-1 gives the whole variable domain EAGVAQSPRYKIIEKRQSVAFWCNPISGHATLYWYQQILGQGPKLLIQFQNNGVVDDSQLPKDRFSAERLKGVDSTLKIQPAKLEDSAVYLCASSLGTNFYNEQFFGPGTRLTVL.

DNA for the CDR3: TGTGCCAGCAGGGTCGGGAGGCCCACCGGGGAGCTGTTTTTT. Translated: CASRVGRPTGELFF. The genes are TRBV2 and TRBJ2-2; 7 positions agree with TRBD2. There are 14 residues in the CDR3. V lost 6 bases, J lost 4 bases, and 5 bases stayed unmatched. The germline CDR1 and CDR2 sequences are SNHLY and FYNNEI.

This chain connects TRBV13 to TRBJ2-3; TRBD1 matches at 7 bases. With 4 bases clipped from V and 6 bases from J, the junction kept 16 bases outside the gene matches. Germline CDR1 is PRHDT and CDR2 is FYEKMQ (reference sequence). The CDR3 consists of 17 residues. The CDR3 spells CASSSPRATGNFDTQYF. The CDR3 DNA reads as TGTGCCAGCAGCTCCCCCCGAGCGACAGGGAACTTTGATACGCAGTATTTT.

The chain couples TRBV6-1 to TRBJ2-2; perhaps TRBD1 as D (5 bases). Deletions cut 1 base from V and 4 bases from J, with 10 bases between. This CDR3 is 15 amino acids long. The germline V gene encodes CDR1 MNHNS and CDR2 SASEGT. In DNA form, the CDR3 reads TGTGCCAGCAGTGAAGTCCAGGGTAGCACCGGGGAGCTGTTTTTT. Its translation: CASSEVQGSTGELFF.

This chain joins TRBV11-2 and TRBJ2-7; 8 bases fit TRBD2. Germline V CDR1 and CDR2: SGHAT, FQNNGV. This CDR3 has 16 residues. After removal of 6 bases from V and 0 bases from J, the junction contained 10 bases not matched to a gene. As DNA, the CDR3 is TGTGCCAGCAGTCGTCGACGCGGGAGGACCTCCTACGAGCAGTACTTC. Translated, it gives CASSRRRGRTSYEQYF.

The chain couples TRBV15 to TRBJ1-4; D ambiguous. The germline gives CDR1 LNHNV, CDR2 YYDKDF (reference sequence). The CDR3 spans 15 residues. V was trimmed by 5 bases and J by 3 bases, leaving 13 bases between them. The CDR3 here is CATSLSLGANEKLFF. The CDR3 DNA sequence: TGTGCCACCAGCCTCTCCCTTGGGGCTAATGAAAAACTGTTTTTT.

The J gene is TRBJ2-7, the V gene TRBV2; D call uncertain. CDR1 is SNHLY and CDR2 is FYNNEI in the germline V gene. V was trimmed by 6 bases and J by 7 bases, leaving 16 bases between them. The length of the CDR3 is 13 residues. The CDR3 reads CASSPRVAREQYF. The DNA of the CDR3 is TGTGCCAGCAGCCCACGGGTCGCGCGGGAGCAGTACTTC.

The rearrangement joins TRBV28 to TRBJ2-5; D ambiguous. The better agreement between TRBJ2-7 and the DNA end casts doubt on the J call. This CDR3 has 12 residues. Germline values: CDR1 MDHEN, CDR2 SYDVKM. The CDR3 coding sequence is TGTGCCAGCAGTTTGGCCAGGAGCGAGCAGTACTTC. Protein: CASSLARSEQYF.

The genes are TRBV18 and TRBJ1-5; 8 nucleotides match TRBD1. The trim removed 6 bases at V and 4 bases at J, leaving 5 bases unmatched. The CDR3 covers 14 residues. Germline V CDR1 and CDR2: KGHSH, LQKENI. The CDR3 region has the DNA TGTGCCAGCTCCCTGCAGGGGGCTAATCAGCCCCAGCATTTT. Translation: CASSLQGANQPQHF.